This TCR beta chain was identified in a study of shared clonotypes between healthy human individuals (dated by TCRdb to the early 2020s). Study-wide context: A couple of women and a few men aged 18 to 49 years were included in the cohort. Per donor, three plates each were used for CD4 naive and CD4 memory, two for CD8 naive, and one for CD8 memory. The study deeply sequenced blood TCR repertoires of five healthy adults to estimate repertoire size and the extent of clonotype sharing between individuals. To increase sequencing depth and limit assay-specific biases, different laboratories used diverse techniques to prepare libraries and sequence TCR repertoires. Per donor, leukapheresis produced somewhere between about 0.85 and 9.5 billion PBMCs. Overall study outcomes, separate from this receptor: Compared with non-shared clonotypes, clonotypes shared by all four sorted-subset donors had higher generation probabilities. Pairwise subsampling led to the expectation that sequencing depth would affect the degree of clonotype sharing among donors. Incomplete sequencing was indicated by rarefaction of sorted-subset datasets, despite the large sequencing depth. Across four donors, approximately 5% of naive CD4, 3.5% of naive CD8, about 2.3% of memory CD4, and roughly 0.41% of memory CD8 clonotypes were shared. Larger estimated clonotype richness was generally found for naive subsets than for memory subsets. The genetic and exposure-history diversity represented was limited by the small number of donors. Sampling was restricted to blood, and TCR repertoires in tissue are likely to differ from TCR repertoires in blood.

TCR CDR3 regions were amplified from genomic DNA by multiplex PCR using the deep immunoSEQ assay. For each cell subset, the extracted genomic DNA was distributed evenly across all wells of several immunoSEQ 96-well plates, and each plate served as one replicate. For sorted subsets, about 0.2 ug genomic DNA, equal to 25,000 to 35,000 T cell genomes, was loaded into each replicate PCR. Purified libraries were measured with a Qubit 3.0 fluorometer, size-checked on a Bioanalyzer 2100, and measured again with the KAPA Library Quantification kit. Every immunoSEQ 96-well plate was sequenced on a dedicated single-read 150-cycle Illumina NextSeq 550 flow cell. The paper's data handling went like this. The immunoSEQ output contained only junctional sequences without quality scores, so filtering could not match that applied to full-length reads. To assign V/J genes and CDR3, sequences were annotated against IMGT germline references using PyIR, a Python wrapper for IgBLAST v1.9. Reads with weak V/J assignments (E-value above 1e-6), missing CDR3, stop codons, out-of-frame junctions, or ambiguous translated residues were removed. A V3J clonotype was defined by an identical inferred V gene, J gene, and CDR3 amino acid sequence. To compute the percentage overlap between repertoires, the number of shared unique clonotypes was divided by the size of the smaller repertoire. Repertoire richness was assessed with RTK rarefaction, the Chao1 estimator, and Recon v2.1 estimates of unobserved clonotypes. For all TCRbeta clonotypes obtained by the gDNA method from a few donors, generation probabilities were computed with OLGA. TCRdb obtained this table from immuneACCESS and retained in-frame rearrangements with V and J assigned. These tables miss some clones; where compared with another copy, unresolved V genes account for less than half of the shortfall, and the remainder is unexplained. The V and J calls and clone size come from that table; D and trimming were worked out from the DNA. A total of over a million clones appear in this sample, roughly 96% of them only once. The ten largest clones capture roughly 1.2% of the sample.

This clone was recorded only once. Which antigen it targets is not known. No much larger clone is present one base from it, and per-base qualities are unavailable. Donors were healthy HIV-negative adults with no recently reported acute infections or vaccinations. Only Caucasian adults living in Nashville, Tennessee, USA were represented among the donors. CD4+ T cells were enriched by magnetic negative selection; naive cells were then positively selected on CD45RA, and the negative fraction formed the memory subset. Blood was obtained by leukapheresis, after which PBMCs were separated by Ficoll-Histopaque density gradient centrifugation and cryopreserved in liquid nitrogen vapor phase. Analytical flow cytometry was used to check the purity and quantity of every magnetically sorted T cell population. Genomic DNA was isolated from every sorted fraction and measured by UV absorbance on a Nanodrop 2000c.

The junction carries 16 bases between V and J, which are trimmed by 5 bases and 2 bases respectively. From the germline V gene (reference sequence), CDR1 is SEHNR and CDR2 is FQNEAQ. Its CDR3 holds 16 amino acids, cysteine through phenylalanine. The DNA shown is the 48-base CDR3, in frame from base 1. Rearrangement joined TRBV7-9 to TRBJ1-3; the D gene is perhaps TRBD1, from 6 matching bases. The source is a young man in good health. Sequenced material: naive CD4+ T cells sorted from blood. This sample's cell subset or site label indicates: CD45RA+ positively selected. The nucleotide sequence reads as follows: TGTGCCAGCAGCCAACCGGGGGGGGCGGCTGGAAACACCATATATTTT. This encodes CASSQPGGAAGNTIYF.